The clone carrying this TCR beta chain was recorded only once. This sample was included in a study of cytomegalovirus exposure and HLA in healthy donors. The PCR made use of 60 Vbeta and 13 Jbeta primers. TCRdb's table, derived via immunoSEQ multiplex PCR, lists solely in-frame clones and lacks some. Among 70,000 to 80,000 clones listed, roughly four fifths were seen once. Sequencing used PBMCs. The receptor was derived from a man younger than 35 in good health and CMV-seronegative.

Here the CDR3 reads CASSSSSGGAYEQFF. In DNA, the CDR3 is TGTGCCAGCAGCTCCTCTAGCGGGGGGGCCTATGAGCAGTTCTTC. V and J are TRBV2 and TRBJ2-1; 12 bases are a match to TRBD2. Trimming at V came to 6 bases and at J to 8 bases, leaving 8 bases not matched to a gene. The germline V gene encodes CDR1 SNHLY and CDR2 FYNNEI. The CDR3 is made up of 15 amino acids.